The source of this TCR beta chain is a study of blood T cell repertoires in COVID-19. Study as a whole: Sites across the United States, Italy and Spain contributed samples from acute and convalescent COVID-19. The analysed material was cDNA or gDNA that came from T cells, B-cell-depleted T cells, or PBMCs.

Per the original data handling: Reference gene primer amplification yielded estimated nucleated cell counts. Libraries were prepared by immunoSEQ multiplex PCR; TCRdb keeps only in-frame clonotypes and omits some of them. Clone size and the V and J calls come from that table; the DNA yielded D and trimming. The sample carries some 82,000 clones, around 92% recorded once. Germline-derived CDR1 and CDR2 are MNHEY and SVGAGI. The CDR3 sequence is 15 residues long. V was cut by 4 bases and J by 4 bases, with 13 bases left in between. The clonotype comes from a woman in her fifties or sixties in a cohort sampled during active COVID-19. This chain links TRBV6-5 with TRBJ1-4; weak D call: TRBD1 (5 bases). Sequences were obtained from peripheral blood. Written as DNA, the CDR3 is TGTGCCAGCAGTTCAGAACAGGCAAATAATGAAAAACTGTTTTTT. It codes for CASSSEQANNEKLFF.